This entry lists 20 T cell receptor beta chains sequenced from one sample in a study of radiotherapy plus CTLA-4 blockade in lung cancer. The table came from immunoSEQ multiplex PCR; TCRdb's copy has only in-frame clones and leaves some out. The sample has around 50,000 clones; about 86% are singletons. The starting material was peripheral blood, obtained from a patient treated with radiotherapy plus ipilimumab. These receptors came from a human donor with non-small cell lung cancer that progressed on radiotherapy plus ipilimumab. Some clones in this sample may be carry-over from other donors' samples.

This clone was seen a few times. The gene calls are TRBV27 and TRBJ1-5; TRBD1 aligns across 10 bases. Germline assignment: CDR1 MNHEY and CDR2 SMNVEV (reference sequence). Trimming at V came to 4 bases and at J to 9 bases, leaving 3 bases not matched to a gene. The CDR3 contains 13 residues. The CDR3, as DNA: TGTGCCAGCAGTTGGGACAGGGGAAGGCCCCAGCATTTT. Its protein product is CASSWDRGRPQHF.

CDR3 in amino acids: CAWSGGGGPYEQYF. The DNA of the CDR3 is TGTGCCTGGAGTGGAGGGGGGGGGCCTTACGAGCAGTACTTC. This chain uses TRBV30 with TRBJ2-7; a weak D match, TRBD2 (7 bases). This CDR3 region has 14 residues. Trimming cost V 1 base and J 4 bases, with 14 bases left between them. Germline V CDR1 and CDR2: GTSNPN, SVGIG (reference sequence).

The chain recombines TRBV27 with TRBJ2-7; 7 bases align to TRBD1. The CDR3 is 14 residues long. The ends lost 4 bases at V and 5 bases at J; junction bases unmatched: 8. From germline, CDR1 is MNHEY and CDR2 SMNVEV (reference sequence). CDR3 sequence: CASSSTTGMDEQYF. In DNA, the CDR3 is TGTGCCAGCAGTTCTACGACAGGGATGGACGAGCAGTACTTC.

CDR3 nucleotide sequence: TGTGCCAGCAGCTCCCAGACTCTTGGCAATCAGCCCCAGCATTTT. This codes for CASSSQTLGNQPQHF. V is TRBV7-2 and J is TRBJ1-5, with D hard to call. CDR3 size: 15 residues. The ends were cut back, 4 bases at V and 2 bases at J, with 12 bases in the middle. Germline CDR1 and CDR2: SGHTA and FQGNSA.

V and J are TRBV28 and TRBJ2-7; TRBD1 matches 8 bases. V trimming: 2 bases; J trimming: 7 bases; junction bases outside the gene matches: 10. The CDR3 totals 15 residues. Looked up from germline, CDR1 is MDHEN and CDR2 is SYDVKM. DNA for the CDR3: TGTGCCAGCAGTTTAACCCAGGGGGCGCCCGGGGAGCAGTACTTC. Translation: CASSLTQGAPGEQYF.

The chain joins TRBV28 to TRBJ1-5; tentatively, D is TRBD1 (5 bases). CDR1 MDHEN and CDR2 SYDVKM come from the germline V gene. V was shortened by 2 bases and J by 4 bases, with 18 bases between the two germline ends. CDR3 length: 17 residues. The CDR3 reads CASSLGEGWGANQPQHF. The CDR3 DNA reads as TGTGCCAGCAGTTTAGGTGAAGGATGGGGCGCAAATCAGCCCCAGCATTTT. Looking up the rest from reference TRBV28 and TRBJ1-5 gives the full variable domain: DVKVTQSSRYLVKRTGEKVFLECVQDMDHENMFWYRQDPGLGLRLIYFSYDVKMKEKGDIPEGYSVSREKKERFSLILESASTNQTSMYLCASSLGEGWGANQPQHFGDGTRLSIL.

The chain employs TRBV6-4 and TRBJ1-1, with 8 bases aligning to TRBD1. The CDR3 contains 15 residues. CDR1 and CDR2 from the germline V gene are MRHNA and SNTAGT. V dropped 5 bases and J dropped 1; count of bases not matched to a gene: 6. CDR3 DNA sequence: TGTGCCAGCAGTTCAGGACAGGGAGAGAACACTGAAGCTTTCTTT. It is translated as CASSSGQGENTEAFF.

This clone was recorded a few times. The CDR3 coding sequence is TGTGCCAGCAGTGAAGACAGGGGGTCGGTAGATACGCAGTATTTT. This translates into CASSEDRGSVDTQYF. This chain connects TRBV6-1 to TRBJ2-3; 8 nucleotides match TRBD1. This CDR3 is built from 15 residues. V trimming: 1 base; J trimming: 5 bases; junction bases outside the gene matches: 5. Germline CDR1 is MNHNS and CDR2 is SASEGT.

The genes are TRBV5-1 and TRBJ2-1; 8 bases align to TRBD2. J lost 7 bases, V lost 6 bases, and 9 bases had no gene match. Germline CDR1 SGHRS, CDR2 YFSETQ. The CDR3 loop spans 14 amino acids. The CDR3 bases are TGCGCCAGCACTCGTCGGGGGGGGGAAAATGAGCAGTTCTTC. Amino acid sequence: CASTRRGGENEQFF.

The CDR3 DNA sequence: TGTGCCAGTAGTCGACAGGGGTTGGGGACTGAAGCTTTCTTT. Translated, it gives CASSRQGLGTEAFF. The chain combines TRBV19 with TRBJ1-1; 8 nucleotides line up with TRBD1. V lost 5 bases and J lost 5; bases outside the gene matches: 7. This CDR3 has 14 amino acids. Germline V gene lookup returns CDR1 LNHDA and CDR2 SQIVND (reference sequence).

The rearrangement joins TRBV27 to TRBJ2-7, with 8 bases lining up with TRBD1. V dropped 5 bases and J dropped 3; count of bases not matched to a gene: 18. The CDR3 extends over 18 amino acids. The V gene's germline CDR1 is MNHEY and CDR2 SMNVEV (reference sequence). The CDR3: CASSTRRDRGPDRYEQYF. DNA for the CDR3: TGTGCCAGCAGTACGCGCCGAGACAGGGGCCCCGATCGCTACGAGCAGTACTTC.

This clone showed up just a few times. V gene TRBV11-2 combines with J gene TRBJ1-3; D is uncertain. The V end was cut by 1 base, the J end by 0 bases, with 13 bases between. Germline V gives CDR1 SGHAT, CDR2 FQNNGV. The CDR3 has 17 amino acids. CDR3 coding DNA: TGTGCCAGCAGCTTAGGTCTTCTGGCGGCCTCTGGAAACACCATATATTTT. Translating gives CASSLGLLAASGNTIYF.

The chain employs TRBV10-1 and TRBJ2-7; 7 bases agree with TRBD1. The V and J ends lost 2 bases and 6 bases, in that order; junction bases with no gene match: 16. The CDR3 contains 17 residues. Germline-derived CDR1 and CDR2 are WNHNN and SYGVQD (reference sequence). The CDR3 sequence is CASSEAPKQGTQGEQYF. CDR3 sequence (DNA): TGCGCCAGCAGTGAGGCCCCAAAACAGGGGACCCAAGGCGAGCAGTACTTC.

The chain joins TRBV4-2 to TRBJ2-6; 9 nucleotides align to TRBD1. The germline V gene has CDR1 LGHNA and CDR2 YNFKEQ. This CDR3 comprises 17 residues. With 3 bases clipped from V and 0 bases from J, the junction kept 3 bases outside the gene matches. Written as DNA, the CDR3 is TGTGCCAGCAGCCAGGCGACAGGGGGCTCTGGGGCCAACGTCCTGACTTTC. Protein: CASSQATGGSGANVLTF.

The V and J genes are TRBV7-8 and TRBJ2-5; D may be TRBD2 (6 bases). Trimming took 6 bases from V and 0 from J, leaving 11 bases between them. Germline CDR1 SGHVS, CDR2 FQNEAQ. The CDR3 sequence is 14 residues long. The CDR3 loop reads CASRVAGYQETQYF. CDR3 bases: TGTGCCAGCAGGGTGGCGGGGTACCAAGAGACCCAGTACTTC.

The chain recombines TRBV6-5 with TRBJ1-2; 8 bases match TRBD1. This CDR3 is built from 14 residues. CDR1 and CDR2 (germline): MNHEY, SVGAGI. Losses at the gene ends were 2 bases for V and 4 bases for J; bases not matched to a gene: 3. CDR3 DNA sequence: TGTGCCAGCAGTTACGACAGGGGCGCCTATGGCTACACCTTC. It encodes CASSYDRGAYGYTF.

The rearrangement uses TRBV5-4 and TRBJ2-3; the match to TRBD2 covers 7 bases. With V trimmed by 5 bases and J by 3 bases, 6 bases remained unmatched. From germline, CDR1 is SGHNT and CDR2 YYREEE (reference sequence). CDR3 length equals 14 residues. In DNA, the CDR3 is TGTGCCAGCAGTCCCGGACTAGTAACAGATACGCAGTATTTT. Protein: CASSPGLVTDTQYF.

This clone was found a few times. The chain uses TRBV23-1 and TRBJ1-1; D not certain. TRBV23-1 is marked as an open reading frame, function uncertain. The germline V and J ends were trimmed by 2 bases and 5 bases, with 12 bases remaining between them. The CDR3 is 14 residues long. This CDR3 reads CASSQLEDRTEAFF. In DNA form, the CDR3 reads TGCGCCAGCAGTCAACTGGAGGATAGGACTGAAGCTTTCTTT.

The chain uses TRBV6-4 and TRBJ1-6; 7 nucleotides match TRBD1. This CDR3 is 17 amino acids long. CDR1 is MRHNA, CDR2 SNTAGT, per germline. The V segment lost 4 bases and the J segment 1 base; nucleotides outside the gene matches: 7. The DNA of the CDR3 is TGTGCCAGCAGTGGGGGGCAGGGGGTATCCTATAATTCACCCCTCCACTTT. The encoded protein is CASSGGQGVSYNSPLHF.

The CDR3 here is CASSISLLLVTGDQPQHF. DNA for the CDR3: TGTGCCAGTAGTATATCCCTCCTATTGGTGACGGGTGATCAGCCCCAGCATTTT. The chain has TRBV19 and TRBJ1-5; D is unresolved. Germline assignment: CDR1 LNHDA and CDR2 SQIVND (reference sequence). CDR3 length: 18 residues. V lost 2 bases and J lost 5, with 22 bases in between.